This T cell receptor beta chain is drawn from a study of T cell responses to AZD1222 COVID-19 vaccine. Across the whole study: Samples with a second dose at about 4 or about 12 weeks were pooled together.

Germline V gene data show CDR1 as LGHNT and CDR2 as FRNRAP. CDR3 length: 15 residues. The V end was cut by 1 base, the J end by 8 bases, with 14 bases between. The study, taken as a whole, reports: There were mostly white British donors and more females than males, and clonal diversity was possibly underestimated. The number of AZD1222 recipients seropositive at baseline was only six.

Points on this clone: Its antigen is currently unknown.

The method was immunoSEQ multiplex PCR; TCRdb's version includes in-frame clones alone and lacks a portion of them. This sample has about 140,000 clones, with just under 95% found just once. J is TRBJ1-4 and V is TRBV12-5; possible D gene TRBD1, 5 bases. The sample was peripheral blood, taken on day 0 of AZD1222 vaccination. The source is an adult in good health. The CDR3 sequence: CASGLGGPGDEKLFF. Here the CDR3 DNA reads TGTGCTAGTGGTTTGGGAGGCCCGGGGGACGAAAAACTGTTTTTT.